The source of this T cell receptor (beta chain) is a study of T cells in Graves' hyperthyroidism and ophthalmopathy. Turning to the study itself: Specimen type is peripheral blood, collected at initial diagnosis prior to any treatment. General study points: Stable hyperthyroidism and ophthalmopathy were separated using 13 V-J signatures. Before onset, ophthalmopathy was predicted by the model a median roughly 6.8 months earlier.

Using RNA transcripts as the source, TCR beta CDR3 regions were amplified. A set of HTBI primers served as the primers for a first-round RT-PCR of the TCR CDR3. TCRdb independently ran MiXCR on the multiplex PCR reads; one entry per CDR3 protein. The sample includes approximately 400,000 distinct CDR3 sequences, around 18% seen only once; the top ten take roughly two fifths. This clonotype was picked up a small number of times. Its antigen is not known. The germline gives CDR1 MNHEY, CDR2 SVGAGI. The V end lost 2 bases, the J end lost 10 bases, and 11 bases lay between the germline ends. The CDR3 is made up of 12 amino acids.

This receptor was identified in a man between 18 and 29 years old with Graves' ophthalmopathy. The sequencing sample was made of blood. J is TRBJ1-2 and V is TRBV6-5; perhaps TRBD1 as D (5 bases). CDR3 bases: TGTGCCAGCAGTTACCCGAGGGGTGACTACACCTTC. Translated, it gives CASSYPRGDYTF.